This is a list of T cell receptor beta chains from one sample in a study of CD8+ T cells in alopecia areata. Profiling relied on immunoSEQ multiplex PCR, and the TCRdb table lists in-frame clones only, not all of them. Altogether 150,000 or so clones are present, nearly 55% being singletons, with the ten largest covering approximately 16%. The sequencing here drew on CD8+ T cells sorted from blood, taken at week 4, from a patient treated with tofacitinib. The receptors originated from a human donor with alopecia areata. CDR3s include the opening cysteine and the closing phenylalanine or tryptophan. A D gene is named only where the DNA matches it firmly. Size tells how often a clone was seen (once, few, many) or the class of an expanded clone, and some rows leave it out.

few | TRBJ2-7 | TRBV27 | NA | CASSSRSFHEQYF | TGTGCCAGCAGTTCCAGATCCTTCCACGAGCAGTACTTC
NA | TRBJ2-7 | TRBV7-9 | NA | CASSLRGEYEQYF | TGTGCCAGCAGCCTAAGGGGGGAATACGAGCAGTACTTC
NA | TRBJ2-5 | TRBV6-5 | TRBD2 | CASSTTSGAETQYF | TGTGCCAGCAGCACGACTAGCGGGGCGGAGACCCAGTACTTC
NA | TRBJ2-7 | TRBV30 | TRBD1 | CAWSYGTGYEQYF | TGTGCCTGGAGTTACGGGACAGGGTACGAGCAGTACTTC
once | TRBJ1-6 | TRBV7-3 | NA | CASSLTGVNSPLHF | TGTGCCAGCAGCTTAACAGGGGTAAATTCACCCCTCCACTTT
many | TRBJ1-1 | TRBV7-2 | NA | CASSPQGSYLEAFF | TGTGCCAGCAGCCCCCAGGGGAGTTACCTTGAAGCTTTCTTT
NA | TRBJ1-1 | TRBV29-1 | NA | CSVESRAGKWTEAFF | TGCAGCGTTGAATCCAGGGCGGGGAAGTGGACTGAAGCTTTCTTT
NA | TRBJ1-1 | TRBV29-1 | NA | CSVEDRNTEAFF | TGCAGCGTCGAGGACAGGAACACTGAAGCTTTCTTT
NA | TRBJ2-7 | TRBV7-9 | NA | CASRQGNVYEQYF | TGTGCCAGCCGGCAGGGGAATGTTTACGAGCAGTACTTC
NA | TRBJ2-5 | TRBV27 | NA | CASSLSTSQETQYF | TGTGCCAGCAGTTTATCGACCAGCCAAGAGACCCAGTACTTC
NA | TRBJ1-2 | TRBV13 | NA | CASSPRQEHGYTF | TGTGCCAGCAGCCCCCGGCAGGAACATGGCTACACCTTC
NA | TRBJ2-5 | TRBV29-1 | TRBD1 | CSVEIDRVETQYF | TGCAGCGTGGAAATTGACAGGGTGGAGACCCAGTACTTC
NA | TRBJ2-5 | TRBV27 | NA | CASSILPLGTRETQYF | TGTGCCAGCAGTATCCTGCCTCTAGGGACCAGGGAGACCCAGTACTTC
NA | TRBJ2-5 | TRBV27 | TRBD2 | CASSAIAGGLGETQYF | TGTGCCAGCAGTGCCATAGCGGGGGGGCTAGGGGAGACCCAGTACTTC
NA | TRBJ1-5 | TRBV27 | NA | CASSLSGGAGNQPQHF | TGTGCCAGCAGTTTATCGGGAGGGGCGGGCAATCAGCCCCAGCATTTT
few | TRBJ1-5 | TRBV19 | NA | CASSSGRGQPQHF | TGTGCCAGTAGTTCGGGCCGTGGGCAGCCCCAGCATTTT
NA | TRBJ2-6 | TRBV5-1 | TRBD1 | CASSSDRMRSGANVLTF | TGCGCCAGCAGCTCGGACAGGATGCGCTCTGGGGCCAACGTCCTGACTTTC
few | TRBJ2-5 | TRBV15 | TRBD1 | CATSSRQGRETQYF | TGTGCCACCAGCAGCCGACAGGGCAGGGAGACCCAGTACTTC
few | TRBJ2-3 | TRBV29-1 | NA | CSVEELTDTDTQYF | TGCAGCGTTGAAGAGCTGACAGACACAGATACGCAGTATTTT
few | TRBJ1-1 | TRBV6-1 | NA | CASSPGSNTEAFF | TGTGCCAGCAGTCCGGGATCGAACACTGAAGCTTTCTTT
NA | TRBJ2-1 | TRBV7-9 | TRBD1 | CASSPPGQGYNEQFF | TGTGCCAGCAGCCCTCCGGGACAGGGCTACAATGAGCAGTTCTTC
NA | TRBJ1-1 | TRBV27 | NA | CASSLSSGPEAFF | TGTGCCAGCAGTTTATCGTCAGGGCCAGAAGCTTTCTTT
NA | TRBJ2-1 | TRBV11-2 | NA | CASSYPSGVGEQFF | TGTGCCAGCAGCTACCCAAGTGGGGTAGGGGAGCAGTTCTTC
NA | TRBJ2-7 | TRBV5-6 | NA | CASSLEYEQYF | TGTGCCAGCAGCTTGGAATACGAGCAGTACTTC
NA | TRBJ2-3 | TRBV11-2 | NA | CASSLTRSGFTDTQYF | TGTGCCAGCAGCTTAACCAGGTCCGGATTCACAGATACGCAGTATTTT
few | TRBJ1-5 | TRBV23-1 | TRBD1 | CASATGGSGSNQPQHF | TGCGCCAGCGCCACAGGGGGGTCGGGTAGCAATCAGCCCCAGCATTTT
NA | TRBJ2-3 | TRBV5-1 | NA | CASSLPDDGTDTQYF | TGCGCCAGCAGCCTACCGGACGATGGCACAGATACGCAGTATTTT
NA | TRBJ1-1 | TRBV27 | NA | CASSNNLNTEAFF | TGTGCCAGCAGCAATAATTTGAACACTGAAGCTTTCTTT
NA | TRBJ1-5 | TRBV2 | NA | CASSDGGASNQPQHF | TGTGCCAGCAGTGATGGGGGGGCGAGCAATCAGCCCCAGCATTTT
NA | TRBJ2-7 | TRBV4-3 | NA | CASSQGTDGAIYEQYF | TGCGCCAGCAGCCAAGGGACGGACGGCGCGATCTACGAGCAGTACTTC
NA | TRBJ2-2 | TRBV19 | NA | CASSIAAGTGELFF | TGTGCCAGTAGTATAGCAGCAGGGACCGGGGAGCTGTTTTTT
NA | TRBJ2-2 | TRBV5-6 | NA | CASSLDGELFF | TGTGCCAGCAGCTTGGACGGGGAGCTGTTTTTT